This T cell receptor beta chain was sequenced in a study of technical replicates of blood from four donors. The assay was immunoSEQ multiplex PCR, and TCRdb's table has in-frame clones only and misses some. Of 60,000 to 90,000 clones listed, almost 98% are singletons. The CDR3 sequence is 15 residues long. The germline V gene encodes CDR1 MRHNA and CDR2 SNTAGT. V shed 1 base and J shed 0 bases, with 7 bases lying between them. Source material: T cells isolated from PBMCs. This TCR was sampled from a human donor in good health. V is TRBV6-4 and J is TRBJ1-3; no reliable D call. The CDR3 region has the DNA TGTGCCAGCAGTGACTGGAGTACCTCTGGAAACACCATATATTTT. Translated, it gives CASSDWSTSGNTIYF.